This T cell receptor (beta chain) derives from a study of T cells in Graves' hyperthyroidism and ophthalmopathy. Background on the study: Peripheral blood samples were taken at initial diagnosis, prior to any treatment.

The CDR3 is 13 residues long. Per germline, CDR1 SGHAT and CDR2 FQNNGV. Trimming took off 5 bases at V and 3 bases at J, with 10 bases between the two ends. RNA transcripts served as the template for amplifying TCR beta CDR3 regions. HTBI primers were the set used in a first-round RT-PCR of the TCR CDR3. TCRdb analysed the multiplex PCR reads with MiXCR anew, one entry per CDR3 protein. Here the sample spans more than 300,000 distinct CDR3 sequences, 13% being singletons. There are many counts of this clonotype. Sequences were obtained from blood. This receptor was obtained from a woman under 30 with Graves' hyperthyroidism. The rearrangement joins TRBV11-2 to TRBJ2-5; a weak D match, TRBD2 (6 bases). In nucleotides, the CDR3 is TGTGCCAGCAGCGGGGACTTCAAAGAGACCCAGTACTTC. Translating it yields CASSGDFKETQYF.